This TCR beta chain emerged from a study of early T cells in non-severe SARS-CoV-2 infection (dated by TCRdb to about 2021). General notes on the study: Bulk RNA from unsorted whole blood was used for TCR sequencing, so alpha and beta chains could not be paired.

The CDR3, from cysteine to phenylalanine, totals 16 residues. Of the read, only the CDR3 DNA is kept; its 48 bases are in frame from base 1. CDR1 and CDR2 are drawn from the germline V gene: SGHDT, YYEEEE. From V the trimming removes 4 bases and from J it removes 1 base, while the gene matches leave 6 bases of the junction unaccounted for. Set within a cohort of healthcare workers in London, UK, this nested case-control study involved weekly PCR testing of nasopharyngeal swabs along with blood sampling. Between 23 and 31 March 2020, the week of the UK lockdown, healthcare workers were enrolled and then followed up weekly for as long as 16 weeks. The library came from 5' RACE. The reads were generated on a NextSeq 500. The TCR library protocol attached unique molecular identifiers to individual cDNA molecules to correct for sequencing error and PCR bias. TCR alpha and beta chains were both sequenced, and the abundances of alpha and beta sequences in each sample were closely correlated with each other. The paper's processing steps were these. V gene, J gene and CDR3 annotation of TCR sequences was performed with Decombinator V4. TCRs were defined as expanded if a significant change between any two time points was detected under a Poisson model with p below 0.0001. TCR abundances were normalised to the total number of TCRs sequenced per sample and were expressed as counts per million. TRAV1-2 paired with TRAJ12, TRAJ20 or TRAJ33 defined MAIT TCRs, while TRAV10 paired with TRAJ18 defined iNKT TCRs. VDJdb, accessed on 1 November 2021, was searched for TCRs annotated for CMV, EBV and SARS-CoV-2, and TCRs annotated for more than one antigen were excluded. TCRdb cleaned the public reads at Q25 with fastp, built clones with MiXCR and kept in-frame beta chains. All rows with the same CDR3 protein become a single entry with the most common DNA and genes. The V and J calls come from TCRdb's annotation, not from the publication. The sample profile shows tens of thousands of distinct CDR3 sequences; around 4.5% of them were found once. The ten largest clones capture 10% to 13% of the sample.

This clonotype has ten or more counts. Its target antigen remains unknown. No per-base quality is available; no much larger clone lies one base away. Results the study describes overall, beyond this receptor: VDJdb matching was skewed toward anti-spike CD8 responses, so virus-specific expansions were likely underestimated and private and CD4 specificities were missed.

Sequenced input: whole blood. This receptor chain uses TRBV5-6 and TRBJ1-1, and 11 junctional nucleotides match TRBD1. The sequence was collected from an adult who was a healthcare worker with PCR-confirmed SARS-CoV-2 infection or an uninfected control (not recorded which). CDR3 sequence: CASSIGTGGRNTEAFF. The nucleotide sequence reads TGTGCCAGCAGCATTGGGACAGGGGGTAGGAACACTGAAGCTTTCTTT.